These 18 T cell receptor beta chains originate from one sample sequenced in a study of T-cell reconstitution after alpha-beta-depleted transplantation in children. Construction of the TCRbeta library involved unique molecular identifiers. MiXCR, run by TCRdb on the PCR reads, gives a single entry per CDR3 protein. The table lists over 400,000 distinct CDR3 sequences, 9.5% to 15% of them singletons. The sample was PBMCs from the stem cell graft donor, taken from the stem cell graft. All receptors derive from a human donor who donated a stem cell graft to a child with combined immunodeficiency.

In its sample, this clonotype was seen many times. V is TRBV12-3 or TRBV12-4 and J is TRBJ2-7; 7 bases line up with TRBD1. Losses at the gene ends were 4 bases for V and 6 bases for J; bases not matched to a gene: 3. The length of the CDR3 is 12 residues. CDR3 DNA sequence: TGTGCCAGCAGTTCGACAGGGCCCGAGCAGTACTTC. It encodes CASSSTGPEQYF.

The chain is built from TRBV12-3 or TRBV12-4 and TRBJ1-2; weak D call: TRBD1 (5 bases). There are 15 residues in the CDR3. Deletions cut 5 bases from V and 2 bases from J, with 15 bases between. CDR3 sequence: CASSPREYTNYGYTF. The CDR3, as DNA: TGTGCCAGCAGTCCCAGGGAATACACCAACTATGGCTACACCTTC.

J is TRBJ2-3 and V is TRBV18; D remains unclear. CDR1 is KGHSH, CDR2 LQKENI, per germline. Deletions cut 5 bases from V and 2 bases from J, with 8 bases between. The CDR3 runs to 13 residues. The CDR3 protein is CASSVLSTDTQYF. As DNA, the CDR3 is TGTGCCAGCTCAGTCCTATCCACAGATACGCAGTATTTT.

This clonotype was counted between two and nine times. This chain links TRBV5-1 with TRBJ2-3, with 8 bases lining up with TRBD2. After removal of 3 bases from V and 5 bases from J, the junction contained 5 bases not matched to a gene. This CDR3 is built from 14 residues. Germline assignment: CDR1 SGHRS and CDR2 YFSETQ. In DNA form, the CDR3 reads TGCGCCAGCAGCTCACCTAGCGGGTTAGATACGCAGTATTTT. This translates into CASSSPSGLDTQYF.

This clonotype was observed at least ten times. The CDR3 sequence: CASSFPSYEQYF. CDR3 nucleotides: TGTGCCAGCAGCTTTCCCTCCTACGAGCAGTACTTC. The chain has TRBV7-2 and TRBJ2-7; no firm D call. The CDR3 extends over 12 amino acids. Germline CDR1 and CDR2: SGHTA and FQGNSA. Trimming left V 3 bases short and J 0 bases short, with 3 bases between.

This clonotype was seen more than once but under ten times. This chain uses TRBV5-6 with TRBJ2-7; D may correspond to TRBD1 or TRBD2 (5 bases each). The CDR3 has 14 residues. The V end lost 4 bases, the J end lost 6 bases, and 17 bases lay between the germline ends. CDR1 and CDR2 (germline): SGHDT, YYEEEE. The DNA of the CDR3 is TGTGCCAGCAGCACCACTCTACGGGACGGCGAGCAGTACTTC. This encodes CASSTTLRDGEQYF.

This clonotype was picked up a small number of times. The chain carries TRBV6-5 and TRBJ2-7, with TRBD1 matching over 8 bases. Trimming took 2 bases from V and 3 from J; bases not matched to a gene: 3. Germline V CDR1 and CDR2: MNHEY, SVGAGI. The CDR3 contains 14 residues. DNA of the CDR3: TGTGCCAGCAGTTACGGACAGGGAAACTACGAGCAGTACTTC. Protein: CASSYGQGNYEQYF.

This clonotype has ten or more counts. The chain couples TRBV12-3 or TRBV12-4 to TRBJ1-1; D is uncertain. The germline V and J ends were trimmed by 1 base and 13 bases, with 10 bases remaining between them. There are 11 residues in the CDR3. CDR3 residues: CASSLEGKDFF. In DNA form, the CDR3 reads TGTGCCAGCAGTTTAGAAGGGAAGGATTTCTTT.

V usage is TRBV30 and J usage is TRBJ2-6; 8 bases agree with TRBD1. The CDR3 is 16 residues long. V shed 1 base, J shed 3 bases, and the junction held 5 bases outside the gene matches. Germline values: CDR1 GTSNPN, CDR2 SVGIG (reference sequence). The CDR3 here is CAWSGDRWYGANVLTF. The DNA of the CDR3 is TGTGCCTGGAGTGGGGACAGGTGGTATGGGGCCAACGTCCTGACTTTC.

V gene TRBV4-3 combines with J gene TRBJ1-2; weak D call: TRBD1 (5 bases). Trimming removed 0 bases at V and 2 bases at J, with 13 bases between. This CDR3 has 16 amino acids. Germline CDR1 reads LGHNA; CDR2 reads YSLEER. The CDR3 coding sequence is TGCGCCAGCAGCCAAGACTACGTGGGGGTCAACTATGGCTACACCTTC. It yields the protein CASSQDYVGVNYGYTF.

This chain joins TRBV20-1 and TRBJ2-5; D unclear. Germline CDR1 and CDR2: DFQATT and SNEGSKA (reference sequence). V was shortened by 1 base and J by 1 base, with 7 bases between the two germline ends. The CDR3 length is 13 residues. CDR3 sequence: CSARGRFQETQYF. In nucleotides, the CDR3 is TGCAGTGCTAGAGGCAGGTTCCAAGAGACCCAGTACTTC.

This clonotype was seen many times. The chain has TRBV5-6 and TRBJ2-1, with D unresolved. CDR3 length: 17 amino acids. From germline, CDR1 is SGHDT and CDR2 YYEEEE. The ends were cut back, 4 bases at V and 3 bases at J, with 20 bases in the middle. CDR3 coding DNA: TGTGCCAGCAGCCCATCCTTGTGGAGCGTGGGCTACAATGAGCAGTTCTTC. It yields the protein CASSPSLWSVGYNEQFF.

The J gene is TRBJ2-1, the V gene TRBV20-1; no reliable D call. V was cut by 1 base and J by 0 bases, with 7 bases left in between. Germline values: CDR1 DFQATT, CDR2 SNEGSKA (reference sequence). The CDR3 runs to 14 residues. In nucleotides, the CDR3 is TGCAGTGCTAGAGTTCGAAGCTCCTACAATGAGCAGTTCTTC. This gives the protein CSARVRSSYNEQFF.

This clonotype was observed at least ten times. The chain links TRBV20-1 to TRBJ2-7; the D is unclear. This CDR3 contains 12 residues. V was trimmed by 2 bases and J by 7 bases, leaving 12 bases between them. Germline V gene data show CDR1 as DFQATT and CDR2 as SNEGSKA (reference sequence). The DNA of the CDR3 is TGCAGTGCTAGATTCAGAACCGGGGAGCAGTACTTC. Amino acid sequence: CSARFRTGEQYF.

The chain couples TRBV7-2 to TRBJ2-7; 7 nucleotides line up with TRBD2. V gave up 10 bases and J gave up 3 bases; unmatched junction bases: 9. The CDR3 spans 13 residues. Germline V gene data show CDR1 as SGHTA and CDR2 as FQGNSA. CDR3 amino acids: CANSWASGYEQYF. The DNA for the CDR3 is TGTGCCAATTCGTGGGCTAGCGGCTACGAGCAGTACTTC.

This clonotype was counted between two and nine times. This chain links TRBV25-1 with TRBJ2-6, with D hard to call. The CDR3 sequence is 16 residues long. Trimming took 3 bases from V and 0 from J, leaving 9 bases between them. CDR1 and CDR2 from the germline V gene are MGHDK and SYGVNS. This chain's CDR3 is CASSEVRPSGANVLTF. The CDR3 coding sequence is TGTGCCAGCAGTGAGGTCAGGCCCTCTGGGGCCAACGTCCTGACTTTC.

CDR3 sequence: CASRGGRDRGNEQFF. CDR3 DNA: TGTGCCAGCAGGGGGGGCCGGGACAGGGGCAATGAGCAGTTCTTC. The chain combines TRBV11-2 with TRBJ2-1; 10 bases align to TRBD1. Per germline, CDR1 SGHAT and CDR2 FQNNGV. This CDR3 spans 15 amino acids. V shed 6 bases, J shed 6 bases, and the junction held 8 bases outside the gene matches.

The table lists this clonotype with many counts. V is TRBV10-3 and J is TRBJ2-1; D is uncertain. CDR1 ENHRY and CDR2 SYGVKD come from the germline V gene. V was clipped by 8 bases and J by 6 bases, with 20 bases between them. The CDR3 is made up of 15 amino acids. CDR3 region: CAISLPAPSINEQFF. The CDR3 DNA follows: TGTGCCATCTCCCTGCCAGCACCATCAATCAATGAGCAGTTCTTC.